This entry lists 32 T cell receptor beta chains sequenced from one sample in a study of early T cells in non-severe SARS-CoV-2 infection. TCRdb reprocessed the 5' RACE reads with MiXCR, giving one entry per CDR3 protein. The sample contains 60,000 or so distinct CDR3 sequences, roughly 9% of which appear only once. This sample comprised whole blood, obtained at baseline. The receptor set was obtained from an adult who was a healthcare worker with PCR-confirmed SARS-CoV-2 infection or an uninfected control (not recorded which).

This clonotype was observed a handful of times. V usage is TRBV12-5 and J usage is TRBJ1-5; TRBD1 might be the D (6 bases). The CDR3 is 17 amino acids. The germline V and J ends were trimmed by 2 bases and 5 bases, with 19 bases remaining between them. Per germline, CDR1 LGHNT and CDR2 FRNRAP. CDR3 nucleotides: TGTGCTAGTGGTTTGCGTCCTTTGGCAGGGGAACATCAGCCCCAGCATTTT. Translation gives CASGLRPLAGEHQPQHF.

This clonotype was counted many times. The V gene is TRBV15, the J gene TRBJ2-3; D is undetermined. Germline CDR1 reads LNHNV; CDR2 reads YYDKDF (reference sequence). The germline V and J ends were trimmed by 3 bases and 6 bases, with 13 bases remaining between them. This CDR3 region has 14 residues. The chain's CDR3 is CATSSWTRLDTQYF. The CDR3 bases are TGTGCCACCAGCAGCTGGACCCGTTTGGATACGCAGTATTTT.

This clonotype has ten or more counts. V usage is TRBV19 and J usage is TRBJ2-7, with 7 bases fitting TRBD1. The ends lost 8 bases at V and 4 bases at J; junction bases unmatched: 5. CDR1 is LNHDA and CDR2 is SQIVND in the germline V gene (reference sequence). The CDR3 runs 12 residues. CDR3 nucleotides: TGTGCCAGTCGGGACAGTTTTTACGAGCAGTACTTC. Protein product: CASRDSFYEQYF. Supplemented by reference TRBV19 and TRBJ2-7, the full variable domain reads DGGITQSPKYLFRKEGQNVTLSCEQNLNHDAMYWYRQDPGQGLRLIYYSQIVNDFQKGDIAEGYSVSREKKESFPLTVTSAQKNPTAFYLCASRDSFYEQYFGPGTRLTVT.

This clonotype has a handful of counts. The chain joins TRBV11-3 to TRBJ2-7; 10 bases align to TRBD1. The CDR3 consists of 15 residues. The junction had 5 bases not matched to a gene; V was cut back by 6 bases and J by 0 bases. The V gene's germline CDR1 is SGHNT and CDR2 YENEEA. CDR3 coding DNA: TGTGCCAGCAGATCCGGACAGGGGGTCTCCTACGAGCAGTACTTC. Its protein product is CASRSGQGVSYEQYF.

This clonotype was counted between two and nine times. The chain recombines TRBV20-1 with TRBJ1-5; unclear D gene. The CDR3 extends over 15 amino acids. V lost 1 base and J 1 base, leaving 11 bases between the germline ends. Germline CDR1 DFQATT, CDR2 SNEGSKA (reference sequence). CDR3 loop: CSARVVGESNQPQHF. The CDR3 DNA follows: TGCAGTGCTAGAGTCGTCGGGGAGAGCAATCAGCCCCAGCATTTT.

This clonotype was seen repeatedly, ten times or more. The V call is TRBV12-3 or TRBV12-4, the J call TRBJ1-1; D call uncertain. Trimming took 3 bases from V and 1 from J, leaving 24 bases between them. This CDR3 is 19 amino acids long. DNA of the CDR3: TGTGCCAGCAGTTTTCCAAGTTTCCCTCTGGGTTTCTCGAACACTGAAGCTTTCTTT. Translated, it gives CASSFPSFPLGFSNTEAFF.

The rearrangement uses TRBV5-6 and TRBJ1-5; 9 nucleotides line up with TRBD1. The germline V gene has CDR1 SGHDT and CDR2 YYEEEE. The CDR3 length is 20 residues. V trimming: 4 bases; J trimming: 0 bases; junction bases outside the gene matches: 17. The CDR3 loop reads CASSAALPTGGGYSNQPQHF. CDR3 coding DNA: TGTGCCAGCAGCGCCGCCCTACCTACAGGGGGCGGTTATAGCAATCAGCCCCAGCATTTT.

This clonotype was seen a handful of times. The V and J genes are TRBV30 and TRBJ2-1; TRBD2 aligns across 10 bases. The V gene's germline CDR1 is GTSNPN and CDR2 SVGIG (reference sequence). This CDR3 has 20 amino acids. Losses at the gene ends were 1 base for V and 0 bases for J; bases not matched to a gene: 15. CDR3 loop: CAWSALSGTSASSSYNEQFF. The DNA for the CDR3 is TGTGCCTGGAGTGCACTCTCCGGGACTAGCGCCTCCAGCTCCTACAATGAGCAGTTCTTC.

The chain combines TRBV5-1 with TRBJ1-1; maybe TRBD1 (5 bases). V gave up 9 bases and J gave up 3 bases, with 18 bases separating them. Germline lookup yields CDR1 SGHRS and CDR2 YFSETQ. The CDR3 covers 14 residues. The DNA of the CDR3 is TGCGCCAACCGGGACTCCGGGCGTTACACTGAAGCTTTCTTT. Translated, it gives CANRDSGRYTEAFF. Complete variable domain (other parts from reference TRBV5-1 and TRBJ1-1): KAGVTQTPRYLIKTRGQQVTLSCSPISGHRSVSWYQQTPGQGLQFLFEYFSETQRNKGNFPGRFSGRQFSNSRSEMNVSTLELGDSALYLCANRDSGRYTEAFFGQGTRLTVV.

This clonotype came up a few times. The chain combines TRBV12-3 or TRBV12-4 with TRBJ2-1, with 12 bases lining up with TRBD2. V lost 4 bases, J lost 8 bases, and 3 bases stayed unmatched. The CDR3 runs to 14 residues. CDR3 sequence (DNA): TGTGCCAGCAGTTCGGGACTAGCGGGCCATGAGCAGTTCTTC. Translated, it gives CASSSGLAGHEQFF.

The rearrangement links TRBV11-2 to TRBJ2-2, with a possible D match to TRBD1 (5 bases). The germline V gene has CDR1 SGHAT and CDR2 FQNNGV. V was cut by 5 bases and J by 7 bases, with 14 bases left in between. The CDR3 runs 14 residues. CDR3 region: CASSGALVGGELFF. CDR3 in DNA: TGTGCCAGCAGCGGGGCGCTAGTGGGCGGGGAGCTGTTTTTT.

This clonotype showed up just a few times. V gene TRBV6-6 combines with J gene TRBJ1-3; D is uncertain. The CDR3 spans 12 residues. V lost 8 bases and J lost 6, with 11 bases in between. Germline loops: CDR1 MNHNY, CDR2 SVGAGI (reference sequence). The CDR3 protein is CASQSTENTIYF. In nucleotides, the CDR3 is TGTGCCAGCCAGAGTACGGAAAACACCATATATTTT.

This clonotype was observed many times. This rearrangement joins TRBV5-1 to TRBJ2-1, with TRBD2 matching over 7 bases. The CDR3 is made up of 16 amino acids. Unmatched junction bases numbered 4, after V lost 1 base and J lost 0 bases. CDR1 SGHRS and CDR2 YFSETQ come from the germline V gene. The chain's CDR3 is CASSLRAGSSYNEQFF. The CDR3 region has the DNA TGCGCCAGCAGCTTGCGAGCGGGGAGCTCCTACAATGAGCAGTTCTTC.

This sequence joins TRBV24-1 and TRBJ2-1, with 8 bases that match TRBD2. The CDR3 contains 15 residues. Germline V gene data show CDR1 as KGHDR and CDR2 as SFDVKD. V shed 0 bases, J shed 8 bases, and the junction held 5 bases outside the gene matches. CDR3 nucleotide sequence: TGTGCCACCAGTGATTTGGGGACTAGTTCCGATGAGCAGTTCTTC. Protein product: CATSDLGTSSDEQFF.

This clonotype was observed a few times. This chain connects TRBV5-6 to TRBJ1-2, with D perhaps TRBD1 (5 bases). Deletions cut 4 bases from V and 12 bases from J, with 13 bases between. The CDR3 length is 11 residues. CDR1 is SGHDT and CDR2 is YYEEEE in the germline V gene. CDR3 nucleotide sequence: TGTGCCAGCAGCGCGGGGACCGTCCACACCTTC. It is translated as CASSAGTVHTF. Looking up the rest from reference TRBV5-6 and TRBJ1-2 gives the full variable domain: DAGVTQSPTHLIKTRGQQVTLRCSPKSGHDTVSWYQQALGQGPQFIFQYYEEEERQRGNFPDRFSGHQFPNYSSELNVNALLLGDSALYLCASSAGTVHTFGSGTRLTVV.

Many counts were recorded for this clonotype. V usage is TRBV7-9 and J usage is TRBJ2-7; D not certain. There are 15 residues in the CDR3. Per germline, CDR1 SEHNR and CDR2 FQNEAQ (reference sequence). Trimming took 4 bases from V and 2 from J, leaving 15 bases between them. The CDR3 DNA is TGTGCCAGCAGCTCACGCTTGCGTGGGACCTACGAGCAGTACTTC. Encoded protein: CASSSRLRGTYEQYF.

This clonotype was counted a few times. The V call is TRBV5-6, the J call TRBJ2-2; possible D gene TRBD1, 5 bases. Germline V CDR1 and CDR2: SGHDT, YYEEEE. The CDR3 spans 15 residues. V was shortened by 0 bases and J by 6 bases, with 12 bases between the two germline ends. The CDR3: CASSLAAGSAGELFF. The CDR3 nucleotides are TGTGCCAGCAGCTTGGCGGCAGGGTCCGCCGGGGAGCTGTTTTTT. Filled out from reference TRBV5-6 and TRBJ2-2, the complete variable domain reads DAGVTQSPTHLIKTRGQQVTLRCSPKSGHDTVSWYQQALGQGPQFIFQYYEEEERQRGNFPDRFSGHQFPNYSSELNVNALLLGDSALYLCASSLAAGSAGELFFGEGSRLTVL.

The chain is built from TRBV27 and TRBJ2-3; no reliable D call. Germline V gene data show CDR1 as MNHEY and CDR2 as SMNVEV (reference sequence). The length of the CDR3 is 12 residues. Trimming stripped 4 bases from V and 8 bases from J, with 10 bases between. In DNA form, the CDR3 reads TGTGCCAGCAGTTCTCGGACCGGTACGCAGTATTTT. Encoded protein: CASSSRTGTQYF.

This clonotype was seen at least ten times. The CDR3 loop reads CASSFNEKLFF. The CDR3 DNA reads TGTGCCAGCAGTTTTAATGAAAAACTGTTTTTT. The chain uses TRBV12-3 or TRBV12-4 and TRBJ1-4; D gene uncertain. Trimming shortened V by 3 bases and J by 4 bases, and 0 bases separated the two germline ends. The CDR3 totals 11 residues.

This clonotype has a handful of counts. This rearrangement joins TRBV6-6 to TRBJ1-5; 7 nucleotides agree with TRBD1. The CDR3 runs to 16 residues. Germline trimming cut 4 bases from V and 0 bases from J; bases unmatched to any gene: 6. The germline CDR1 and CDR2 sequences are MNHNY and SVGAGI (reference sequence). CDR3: CASSSLGQSSNQPQHF. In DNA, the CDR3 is TGTGCCAGCAGTTCCCTGGGACAGAGTAGCAATCAGCCCCAGCATTTT.

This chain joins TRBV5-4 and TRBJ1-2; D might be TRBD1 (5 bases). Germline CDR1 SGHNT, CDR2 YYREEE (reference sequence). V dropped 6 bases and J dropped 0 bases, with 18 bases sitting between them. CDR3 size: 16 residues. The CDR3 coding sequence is TGTGCCAGCATCCCCGAGGGGACCGCCTCTAACTATGGCTACACCTTC. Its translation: CASIPEGTASNYGYTF.

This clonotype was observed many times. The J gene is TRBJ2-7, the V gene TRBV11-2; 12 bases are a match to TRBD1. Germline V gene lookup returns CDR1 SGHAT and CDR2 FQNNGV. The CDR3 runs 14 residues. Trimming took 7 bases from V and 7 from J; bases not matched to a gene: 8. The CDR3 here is CASTGTGGAGEQYF. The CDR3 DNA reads TGTGCCAGCACCGGGACAGGGGGCGCGGGTGAGCAGTACTTC. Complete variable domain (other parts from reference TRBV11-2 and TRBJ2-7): EAGVAQSPRYKIIEKRQSVAFWCNPISGHATLYWYQQILGQGPKLLIQFQNNGVVDDSQLPKDRFSAERLKGVDSTLKIQPAKLEDSAVYLCASTGTGGAGEQYFGPGTRLTVT.

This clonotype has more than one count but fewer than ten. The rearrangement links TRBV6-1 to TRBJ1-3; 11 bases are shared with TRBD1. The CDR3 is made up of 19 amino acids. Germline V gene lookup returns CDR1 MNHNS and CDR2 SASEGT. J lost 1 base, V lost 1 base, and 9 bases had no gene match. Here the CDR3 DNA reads TGTGCCAGCAGTGAAGGGAATAGAGGACAGGGGGCGTCTGGAAACACCATATATTTT. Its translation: CASSEGNRGQGASGNTIYF.

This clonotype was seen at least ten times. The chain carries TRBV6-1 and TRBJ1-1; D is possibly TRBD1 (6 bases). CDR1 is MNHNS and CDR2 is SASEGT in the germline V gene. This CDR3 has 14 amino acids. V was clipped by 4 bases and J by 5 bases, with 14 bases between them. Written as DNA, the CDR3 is TGTGCCAGCAGTGTCCCTTCAGGGGCAACTGAAGCTTTCTTT. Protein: CASSVPSGATEAFF.

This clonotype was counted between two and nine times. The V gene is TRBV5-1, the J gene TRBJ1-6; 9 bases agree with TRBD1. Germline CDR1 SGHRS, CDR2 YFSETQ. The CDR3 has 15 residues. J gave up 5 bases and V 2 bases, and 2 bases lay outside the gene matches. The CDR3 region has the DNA TGCGCCAGCAGCTTCAGGGACAGGGATAATTCACCCCTCCACTTT. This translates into CASSFRDRDNSPLHF.

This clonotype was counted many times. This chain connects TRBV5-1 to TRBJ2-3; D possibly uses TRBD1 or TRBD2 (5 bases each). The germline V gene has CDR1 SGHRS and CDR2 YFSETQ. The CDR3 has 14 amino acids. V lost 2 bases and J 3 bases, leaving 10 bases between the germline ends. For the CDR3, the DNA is TGCGCCAGCAGCTTCGGGGCGAGAACAGATACGCAGTATTTT. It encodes CASSFGARTDTQYF.

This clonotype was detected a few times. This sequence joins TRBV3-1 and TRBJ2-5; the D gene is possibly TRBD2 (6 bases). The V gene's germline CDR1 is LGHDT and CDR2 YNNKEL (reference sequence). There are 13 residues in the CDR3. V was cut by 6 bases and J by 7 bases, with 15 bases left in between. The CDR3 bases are TGTGCCAGCAGGGGGGACTCACCGGGGACCCAGTACTTC. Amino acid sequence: CASRGDSPGTQYF.

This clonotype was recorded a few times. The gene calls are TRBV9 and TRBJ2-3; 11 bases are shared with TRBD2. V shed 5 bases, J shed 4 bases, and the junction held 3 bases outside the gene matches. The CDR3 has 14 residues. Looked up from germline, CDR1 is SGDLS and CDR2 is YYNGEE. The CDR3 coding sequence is TGTGCCAGCAGTAGACTAGCGGGGCCAGATACGCAGTATTTT. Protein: CASSRLAGPDTQYF.

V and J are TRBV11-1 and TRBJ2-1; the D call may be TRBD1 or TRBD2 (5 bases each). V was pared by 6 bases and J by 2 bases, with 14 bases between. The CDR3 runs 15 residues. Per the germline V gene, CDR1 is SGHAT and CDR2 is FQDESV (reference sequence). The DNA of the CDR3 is TGTGCCAGCAGAGGGTACCGGGGACCCTACAATGAGCAGTTCTTC. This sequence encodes CASRGYRGPYNEQFF.

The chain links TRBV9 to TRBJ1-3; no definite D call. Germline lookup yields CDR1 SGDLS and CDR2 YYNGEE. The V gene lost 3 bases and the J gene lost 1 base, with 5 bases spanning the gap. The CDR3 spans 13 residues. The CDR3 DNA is TGTGCCAGCAGCGCGCTATCTGGAAACACCATATATTTT. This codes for CASSALSGNTIYF.

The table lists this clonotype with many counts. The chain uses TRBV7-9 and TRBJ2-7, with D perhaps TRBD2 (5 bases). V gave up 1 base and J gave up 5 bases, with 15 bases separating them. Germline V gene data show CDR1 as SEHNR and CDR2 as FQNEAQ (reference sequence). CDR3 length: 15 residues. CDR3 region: CASSLEGRSGNEQYF. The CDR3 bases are TGTGCCAGCAGCTTAGAGGGTCGATCGGGGAACGAGCAGTACTTC.

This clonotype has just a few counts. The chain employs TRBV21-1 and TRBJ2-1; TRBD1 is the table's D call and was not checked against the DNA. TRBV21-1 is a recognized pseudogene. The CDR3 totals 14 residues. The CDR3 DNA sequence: TGTGCCAGCAGCGCCTACAGGGTCTACAATGAGCAGTTCTTC. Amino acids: CASSAYRVYNEQFF.